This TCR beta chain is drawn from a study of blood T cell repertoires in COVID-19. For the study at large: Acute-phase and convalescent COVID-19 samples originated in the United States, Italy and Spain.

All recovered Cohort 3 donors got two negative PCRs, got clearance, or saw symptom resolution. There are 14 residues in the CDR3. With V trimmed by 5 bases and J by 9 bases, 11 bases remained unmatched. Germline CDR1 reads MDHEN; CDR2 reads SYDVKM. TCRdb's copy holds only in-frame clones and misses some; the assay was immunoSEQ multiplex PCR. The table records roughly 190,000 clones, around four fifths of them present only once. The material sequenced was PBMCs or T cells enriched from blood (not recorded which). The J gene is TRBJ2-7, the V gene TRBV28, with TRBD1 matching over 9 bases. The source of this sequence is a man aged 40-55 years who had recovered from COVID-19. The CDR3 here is CASSTPPDRGWQYF. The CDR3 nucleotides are TGTGCCAGCAGTACCCCGCCAGACAGGGGGTGGCAGTACTTC.